The next 18 T cell receptor beta chains were all read from a single sample in a study of T cell responses to AZD1222 COVID-19 vaccine (dated by TCRdb to about 2021). Library preparation was by the immunoSEQ multiplex PCR assay. In its TCRdb copy, this immuneACCESS table keeps in-frame sequences only and misses some clones. Where compared with another copy, unresolved V genes explain less than half of these, and the others have no known cause. In all, the sample holds more than 110,000 clones, and about nine tenths of those were seen once. The ten top clones hold about 3% of the sample. Per the publication, the time point label means: baseline before first vaccination. The specimen comprised peripheral blood, sampled on day 0 of AZD1222 vaccination. These receptors were taken from an adult in good health.

This chain links TRBV18 with TRBJ2-2; 8 nucleotides match TRBD2. Germline lookup yields CDR1 KGHSH and CDR2 LQKENI. The CDR3 is 16 amino acids. V lost 6 bases and J lost 5; bases outside the gene matches: 11. DNA of the CDR3: TGTGCCAGCTCCGACGCGGGACTAGGATGGACCGGGGAGCTGTTTTTT. Protein sequence: CASSDAGLGWTGELFF. Supplemented by reference TRBV18 and TRBJ2-2, the full variable domain reads NAGVMQNPRHLVRRRGQEARLRCSPMKGHSHVYWYRQLPEEGLKFMVYLQKENIIDESGMPKERFSAEFPKEGPSILRIQQVVRGDSAAYFCASSDAGLGWTGELFFGEGSRLTVL.

The chain has TRBV25-1 and TRBJ2-1; a possible D gene is TRBD1 (6 bases). There are 11 residues in the CDR3. Germline-derived CDR1 and CDR2 are MGHDK and SYGVNS. Trimming removed 4 bases from V and 12 bases from J, with 10 bases in between. CDR3 sequence reads: CASSVGGVQFF. The CDR3 nucleotides read TGTGCCAGCAGTGTAGGGGGAGTGCAGTTCTTC.

The chain employs TRBV5-1 and TRBJ1-4, with 7 bases lining up with TRBD1. CDR1 SGHRS and CDR2 YFSETQ come from the germline V gene. The CDR3 runs to 16 residues. With V trimmed by 4 bases and J by 8 bases, 14 bases remained unmatched. CDR3 amino acids: CASSTKGGGSLEKLFF. In DNA form, the CDR3 reads TGCGCCAGCAGCACCAAAGGAGGGGGCAGTTTGGAAAAACTGTTTTTT.

The chain is built from TRBV5-6 and TRBJ2-3; D not certain. Germline loops: CDR1 SGHDT, CDR2 YYEEEE. This CDR3 spans 15 amino acids. Trimming removed 0 bases at V and 2 bases at J, with 10 bases between. CDR3 DNA: TGTGCCAGCAGCTTGGTACTTGGGTCCACAGATACGCAGTATTTT. This sequence encodes CASSLVLGSTDTQYF. Full variable domain (rest looked up from reference TRBV5-6 and TRBJ2-3): DAGVTQSPTHLIKTRGQQVTLRCSPKSGHDTVSWYQQALGQGPQFIFQYYEEEERQRGNFPDRFSGHQFPNYSSELNVNALLLGDSALYLCASSLVLGSTDTQYFGPGTRLTVL.

CDR3 loop: CASSVAIGNNEQFF. The CDR3 DNA is TGTGCCAGCAGCGTAGCGATAGGGAATAATGAGCAGTTCTTC. This chain connects TRBV9 to TRBJ2-1, with no clear D. With 0 bases removed from V and 7 bases from J, the gap between germline ends came to 11 bases. Germline CDR1 SGDLS, CDR2 YYNGEE. This CDR3 comprises 14 residues.

The chain recombines TRBV3-1 (or the pseudogene TRBV3-2) with TRBJ1-2, with D maybe TRBD1 (5 bases). CDR1 is LGHDT, CDR2 YNNKEL, per germline (reference sequence). The CDR3 covers 15 residues. V was cut by 1 base and J by 7 bases, with 16 bases left in between. The CDR3 DNA reads as TGTGCCAGCAGCCAAGGCTGGGACGTTGTATCTGGCTACACCTTC. This encodes CASSQGWDVVSGYTF.

V usage is TRBV27 and J usage is TRBJ2-1; a weak D match, TRBD1 (6 bases). CDR1 is MNHEY and CDR2 is SMNVEV in the germline V gene (reference sequence). Deletions cut 4 bases from V and 9 bases from J, with 16 bases between. This CDR3 is 14 amino acids long. CDR3 DNA: TGTGCCAGCAGTTCGCCGGGGACACAGGGTGAGCAGTTCTTC. It encodes CASSSPGTQGEQFF.

The chain links TRBV6-5 to TRBJ1-2, with D hard to call. Deletions cut 7 bases from V and 8 bases from J, with 23 bases between. This CDR3 comprises 15 residues. Germline loops: CDR1 MNHEY, CDR2 SVGAGI. The chain's CDR3 is CASTLSTSGLGGYTF. The CDR3, as DNA: TGTGCCAGCACGCTTTCTACGAGTGGGTTAGGGGGCTACACCTTC.

The V call is TRBV7-9, the J call TRBJ2-1; 7 bases agree with TRBD1. This CDR3 is built from 15 residues. Germline trimming cut 4 bases from V and 5 bases from J; bases unmatched to any gene: 8. Per the germline V gene, CDR1 is SEHNR and CDR2 is FQNEAQ (reference sequence). This CDR3 reads CASSSTRTGDNEQFF. CDR3 coding DNA: TGTGCCAGCAGCTCCACTCGGACAGGTGACAATGAGCAGTTCTTC.

V usage is TRBV19 and J usage is TRBJ1-2; TRBD1 might be the D (5 bases). The CDR3 is 14 residues long. V was cut by 3 bases and J by 4 bases, with 12 bases left in between. Germline assignment: CDR1 LNHDA and CDR2 SQIVND (reference sequence). The CDR3 DNA follows: TGTGCCAGTAGTATTCACGCAGGGTTCTATGGCTACACCTTC. Its translation: CASSIHAGFYGYTF. Based on the CDR3 plus reference TRBV19 and TRBJ1-2, the full variable domain is DGGITQSPKYLFRKEGQNVTLSCEQNLNHDAMYWYRQDPGQGLRLIYYSQIVNDFQKGDIAEGYSVSREKKESFPLTVTSAQKNPTAFYLCASSIHAGFYGYTFGSGTRLTVV.

This chain connects TRBV14 to TRBJ1-2; D is undetermined. Germline V gene sequence: CDR1 SGHDN, CDR2 FVKESK. This CDR3 spans 15 amino acids. V lost 0 bases and J 0 bases, leaving 8 bases between the germline ends. The CDR3 DNA reads TGTGCCAGCAGCCAAGAGGGCGGCTCTAACTATGGCTACACCTTC. Translating gives CASSQEGGSNYGYTF.

This chain joins TRBV18 and TRBJ1-5; perhaps TRBD1 as D (5 bases). Germline V gives CDR1 KGHSH, CDR2 LQKENI. The CDR3 sequence is 15 residues long. V shed 6 bases and J shed 2 bases, with 14 bases lying between them. DNA for the CDR3: TGTGCCAGCTCCCCCGTCCCGGGGGGCAATCAGCCCCAGCATTTT. Protein sequence: CASSPVPGGNQPQHF. Drawing the rest from reference TRBV18 and TRBJ1-5, the complete variable domain is NAGVMQNPRHLVRRRGQEARLRCSPMKGHSHVYWYRQLPEEGLKFMVYLQKENIIDESGMPKERFSAEFPKEGPSILRIQQVVRGDSAAYFCASSPVPGGNQPQHFGDGTRLSIL.

The chain combines TRBV11-3 with TRBJ2-1; TRBD2 matches 12 bases. Germline CDR1 and CDR2: SGHNT and YENEEA. The CDR3 consists of 17 residues. The V segment lost 1 base and the J segment 1 base; nucleotides outside the gene matches: 2. The CDR3 DNA follows: TGTGCCAGCAGCTTAGGCGGACTAGCGGGGTCCTACAATGAGCAGTTCTTC. Its protein is CASSLGGLAGSYNEQFF.

The rearrangement uses TRBV4-1 and TRBJ1-4, with D unclear. Between the trimmed V and J ends, which lost 1 base and 8 bases, there was a span of 11 bases. The CDR3 runs 14 residues. The germline gives CDR1 MGHRA, CDR2 YSYEKL. The chain's CDR3 is CASSQGKVREKLFF. CDR3 sequence (DNA): TGCGCCAGCAGCCAAGGGAAGGTACGGGAAAAACTGTTTTTT.

The chain couples TRBV7-8 to TRBJ1-1; possible D gene TRBD1, 5 bases. There are 14 residues in the CDR3. V was trimmed by 1 base and J by 4 bases, leaving 10 bases between them. Germline-derived CDR1 and CDR2 are SGHVS and FQNEAQ. The CDR3 region is CASSLVGVGTEAFF. The CDR3 nucleotides read TGTGCCAGCAGCTTAGTGGGGGTCGGCACTGAAGCTTTCTTT. Combining the CDR3 with reference TRBV7-8 and TRBJ1-1 gives the whole variable domain GAGVSQSPRYKVAKRGQDVALRCDPISGHVSLFWYQQALGQGPEFLTYFQNEAQLDKSGLPSDRFFAERPEGSVSTLKIQRTQQEDSAVYLCASSLVGVGTEAFFGQGTRLTVV.

V and J are TRBV2 and TRBJ1-5; 9 positions agree with TRBD1. The CDR3 is 15 residues long. Germline values: CDR1 SNHLY, CDR2 FYNNEI. V dropped 6 bases and J dropped 6; count of bases not matched to a gene: 9. This chain's CDR3 is CASRSEGQGGQPQHF. The DNA for the CDR3 is TGTGCCAGCAGATCCGAGGGACAGGGAGGTCAGCCCCAGCATTTT. Based on the CDR3 plus reference TRBV2 and TRBJ1-5, the full variable domain is EPEVTQTPSHQVTQMGQEVILRCVPISNHLYFYWYRQILGQKVEFLVSFYNNEISEKSEIFDDQFSVERPDGSNFTLKIRSTKLEDSAMYFCASRSEGQGGQPQHFGDGTRLSIL.

The rearrangement joins TRBV7-9 to TRBJ1-1; the D gene is possibly TRBD1 (6 bases). The ends were cut back, 7 bases at V and 5 bases at J, with 17 bases in the middle. The CDR3 length is 14 residues. CDR1 is SEHNR and CDR2 is FQNEAQ in the germline V gene (reference sequence). CDR3 nucleotide sequence: TGTGCCAGCACTACGCAGGGGAGGGGGACTGAAGCTTTCTTT. Translated: CASTTQGRGTEAFF.

V usage is TRBV19 and J usage is TRBJ1-1; D uncertain. The CDR3 extends over 14 amino acids. CDR1 and CDR2 (germline): LNHDA, SQIVND (reference sequence). Trimming left V 6 bases short and J 5 bases short, with 16 bases between. Written as DNA, the CDR3 is TGTGCCAGTAGACCCACCCGCGGGGAGACTGAAGCTTTCTTT. It is translated as CASRPTRGETEAFF.